The rows below give T cell receptor beta chains drawn from one sample of a study of long-term antiretroviral therapy in people with HIV. TCRdb's copy holds only in-frame clones and misses some; the assay was immunoSEQ multiplex PCR. The table has about 28,000 clones, under 85% seen once. Sequences were derived from unsorted PBMCs, sampled 3 years after starting antiretroviral therapy. The receptors shown here come from a man in his forties with HIV. Each CDR3 is given with its conserved first and last residue. The order of the fields is V gene, J gene, clone size, D gene, CDR3 length, CDR3 DNA, CDR3 protein. A D gene is named only where the DNA matches it firmly. Only part of the rows carry a size: once, few, many, or a class if the clone is expanded.

TRBV2	TRBJ2-7	-	TRBD1	16	TGTGCCAGCAGTGAGGCCATCGACAGGGTCAAGTACGAGCAGTACTTC	CASSEAIDRVKYEQYF
TRBV10-3	TRBJ1-1	-	TRBD1	11	TGTGCCAGTGGTGACAGGGAAAAAGCTTTCTTT	CASGDREKAFF
TRBV6-1	TRBJ1-3	-	-	18	TGTGCCAGCAGTGAAGAAAGAGCAGGACCACGCTCTGGAAACACCATATATTTT	CASSEERAGPRSGNTIYF
TRBV11-2	TRBJ2-1	-	-	13	TGTGCCAGCAGCTTAGTTGGCCGGGAGAAACGGGTCTTC	CASSLVGREKRVF
TRBV11-2	TRBJ2-1	few	-	15	TGTGCCAGCAGCTCCGACTGGGGAGCTAACAATGAGCAGTTCTTC	CASSSDWGANNEQFF
TRBV7-6	TRBJ2-2	-	-	11	TGTGCCTCTGGGGTCGCCGGGGAGCTGTTTTTT	CASGVAGELFF
TRBV5-1	TRBJ2-7	-	TRBD2	19	TGCGCCAGCAGCTTGGATGTAGGCCTAGCGGGGGGAATTCCGCGGGAGCAGTACTTC	CASSLDVGLAGGIPREQYF
TRBV9	TRBJ2-1	-	TRBD1	16	TGTGCCAGCAGCGGACCGGGACAGGGGATTCTCAATGAGCAGTTCTTC	CASSGPGQGILNEQFF
TRBV4-1	TRBJ2-1	-	-	18	TGCGCCAGCAGCCAAGATTTAGCGGACAGAGGTTACTACAATGAGCAGTTCTTC	CASSQDLADRGYYNEQFF
TRBV21-1	TRBJ2-7	few	-	17	TGTGCCAGCAGCAAAGCTCTAGGGACAGGGATTTCCTACGAGCAGTACTTC	CASSKALGTGISYEQYF
TRBV19	TRBJ2-2	-	TRBD1	16	TGTGCCAGTAGTATGACAGGGGGCGGCTTGGGCGGGGAGCTGTTTTTT	CASSMTGGGLGGELFF
TRBV29-1	TRBJ1-2	-	TRBD1	12	TGCAGCGTACAGGGGGCTGGCTATGGCTACACCTTC	CSVQGAGYGYTF
TRBV6-1	TRBJ1-3	-	-	15	TGTGCCAGCAGAGAGGGTGGGGGACCTGGAAACACCATATATTTT	CASREGGGPGNTIYF
TRBV19	TRBJ2-7	few	TRBD2	15	TGTGCCAGTAGCGAAGCGGGAGGCCCGATCTACGAGCAGTACTTC	CASSEAGGPIYEQYF
TRBV7-2	TRBJ1-4	few	-	14	TGTGCCAGCAGCTTAGCCGGGCGAAATGAAAAACTGTTTTTT	CASSLAGRNEKLFF
TRBV7-9	TRBJ2-7	once	-	14	TGTGCCAGCAGCTTAGAGGGGCGACTCTACGAGCAGTACTTC	CASSLEGRLYEQYF
TRBV5-1	TRBJ2-7	once	TRBD2	16	TGCGCCAGCAGCTTGGGCCCTAGCGGGGGAACCTACGAGCAGTACTTC	CASSLGPSGGTYEQYF
TRBV10-1	TRBJ2-7	-	-	14	TGCGCCAGCAGTGAATCGGGTAACAGGTACGAGCAGTACTTC	CASSESGNRYEQYF
TRBV5-5	TRBJ1-1	-	-	16	TGTGCCAGCAGACCTCAGACAGTGTCCTTAAACACTGAAGCTTTCTTT	CASRPQTVSLNTEAFF
TRBV6-5	TRBJ2-2	-	-	14	TGTGCCAGCAGAAACAGGGAAAACACCGGGGAGCTGTTTTTT	CASRNRENTGELFF
TRBV4-1	TRBJ1-1	-	-	14	TGCGCCAGCAGCCACGTAGGGGAGAACACTGAAGCTTTCTTT	CASSHVGENTEAFF
TRBV11-1	TRBJ2-1	-	-	15	TGTGCCAGCAGCGCCGGGACTGACACCTACAATGAGCAGTTCTTC	CASSAGTDTYNEQFF
TRBV11-2	TRBJ2-7	-	TRBD1	18	TGTGCCAGCAGCTTATCATATATCGGGACAGCCAGCTCCTACGAGCAGTACTTC	CASSLSYIGTASSYEQYF
TRBV2	TRBJ1-2	-	TRBD1	14	TGTGCCAGCAGTGAGGACAGGGCCAACTATGGCTACACCTTC	CASSEDRANYGYTF
TRBV9	TRBJ1-1	-	-	13	TGTGCCAGCAGCGTTTGGCCGAACACTGAAGCTTTCTTT	CASSVWPNTEAFF
TRBV7-9	TRBJ2-7	-	TRBD2	16	TGTGCCAGCAGCTTAGTTGTAGCGGGAGAATACTACGAGCAGTACTTC	CASSLVVAGEYYEQYF
TRBV6-5	TRBJ2-1	-	-	14	TGTGCCAGCACCCACGGTCTAGATGGAGGTGAGCAGTTCTTC	CASTHGLDGGEQFF
TRBV6-1	TRBJ1-5	-	-	13	TGTGCCAGCACGGACACAGCCAATCAGCCCCAGCATTTT	CASTDTANQPQHF
TRBV23-1	TRBJ1-1	-	TRBD1	15	TGCGCCAGCAGTCAGCTGGGACAGAACAAGGTCGAAGCTTTCTTT	CASSQLGQNKVEAFF
TRBV23-1	TRBJ1-5	-	TRBD1	17	TGCGCCAGCAGTCAGACTAAGGGACAGGGGATTAATCAGCCCCAGCATTTT	CASSQTKGQGINQPQHF
TRBV4-1	TRBJ2-5	-	-	13	TGCGCCAGCAGCCCTGGTGACCAAGAGACCCAGTACTTC	CASSPGDQETQYF
TRBV6-7	TRBJ1-5	-	-	15	TGTGCCAGCAGTCCGGACCCTTTCAGCAATCAGCCCCAGCATTTT	CASSPDPFSNQPQHF
TRBV7-2	TRBJ1-6	-	-	15	TGTGCCAGCAGCCTCCGTCCACTTCCAAATTCACCCCTCCACTTT	CASSLRPLPNSPLHF
TRBV19	TRBJ1-5	-	-	15	TGTGCCAGTCAGCCATGGCGGGCAGGTGATCAGCCCCAGCATTTT	CASQPWRAGDQPQHF
TRBV11-2	TRBJ1-1	-	-	13	TGTGCCAGCAGCTTAGGAGGGAACACTGAAGCTTTCTTT	CASSLGGNTEAFF
TRBV9	TRBJ2-7	once	-	19	TGTGCCAGCAGCCCCATCGGGTCGGTCGCGGGGGCTGGAAAATACGAGCAGTACTTC	CASSPIGSVAGAGKYEQYF
TRBV6-6	TRBJ2-7	-	-	15	TGTGCCAGCAGAGAACCGGGACGGCAACCATACGAGCAGTACTTC	CASREPGRQPYEQYF
TRBV9	TRBJ1-5	-	-	15	TGTGCCAGCAGCGTTGGAGGGGCAAGCAATCAGCCCCAGCATTTT	CASSVGGASNQPQHF